Listed below are T cell receptor beta chains from one sample, sequenced in a study of blood T cell repertoires in COVID-19. Only in-frame clones appear in the TCRdb table, and some are missing; sequencing was by immunoSEQ multiplex PCR. The repertoire includes approximately 190,000 clones, 84% of them detected once, and more than 3% sits in the top ten. The material sequenced was PBMCs or T cells enriched from blood (not recorded which). The receptor source for this set is a woman aged 25 to 39 who had been exposed to COVID-19. Each CDR3 is given without its conserved first and last residue. Clone size appears in some rows only: once, few, many, or a class for an expanded clone.

>12|.|TRBV6-5
ASSYLGDYSEQF
>13|once|TRBV19
ASMKGQMNTGELF
>12|.|TRBV6-5
ASSYRQMNTEAF
>12|.|TRBV10-3
AITDGPGRREQY
>12|.|TRBV27
ASRRQGLLYEQY
>13|.|TRBV19
ASSVGGTSTDTQY
>13|.|TRBV6-5
ASSPTSGGAGTQY
>12|once|TRBV5-5
ASSRISNTDTQY
>14|.|TRBV5-1
ASSSTGNPGHSPLH
>13|.|TRBV5-5
ASSLQQGKTHEQY
>14|.|TRBV5-8
ASSPPDRPSTDGYT
>12|once|TRBV9
ASSVELWNTEAF
>11|.|TRBV9
ASSVEEVDEQF
>11|.|TRBV6-5
ASRDRANQPQH
>11|.|TRBV24-1
ATSDETGARQY
>12|.|TRBV20-1
SASRLAGRETQY
>15|.|TRBV7-9
ASSLGATSGGQETQY
>12|.|TRBV19
ASSINNYNSPLH
>11|.|TRBV7-7
ASSLAGSYEQY
>11|.|TRBV19
ASRSGQFMGYT
>15|.|TRBV21-1
ASSKPGQTFSGNTIY
>14|.|TRBV3-1/TRBV3-2
ASSQVSAGGQETQY
>11|.|TRBV12-3/TRBV12-4
ASADRNNYGYT
>13|.|TRBV6-4
ASSEGAGGWETQY
>13|.|TRBV21-1
ASSNSRQSNQPQH
>17|.|TRBV4-1
ASSQDPLPGLAGGNEQF
>12|.|TRBV25-1
ASRIAGMNSPLH
>11|few|TRBV10-3
AIRTSGGDEQF
>11|.|TRBV27
ASSLVGSPEAF